Given below is one TCR beta chain in context. This clone's antigen is unknown. No base-level quality is on record; no much larger clone is a single base apart. The data stem from a study of T-cell reconstitution after alpha-beta-depleted transplantation in children (dated by TCRdb to the mid-2010s). As for the study more broadly: The study quantitatively tracked T-cell immune reconstitution after TCRalphabeta/CD19-depleted allogeneic hematopoietic cell transplantation in children using TCR repertoire profiling.

Libraries came from PCR. Sequencing took place on an Illumina HiSeq 2500. To normalize quantification of the TCRbeta repertoire, the TCR libraries were built with molecular barcoding that relied on unique molecular identifiers. TCRdb redid the processing of the public reads, applying fastp at Q25 and MiXCR, and retained in-frame beta chains. When rows share a CDR3 protein, they turn into one entry using the most common DNA and genes. This sample gives some 520,000 distinct CDR3 sequences in total; 32% of them show up just once. Approximately 2.3% of the sample comes from the top ten. The CDR3 numbers 16 residues from cysteine through phenylalanine. CDR3 DNA only is kept here, 48 bases in frame from base 1. CDR1 is given as SNHLY and CDR2 as FYNNEI, both from the germline V gene. Compared with germline, V lacks 4 bases and J lacks 2 bases; bases without a gene match: 8.

The chain is assembled from TRBV2 and TRBJ1-5; 7 central nucleotides agree with TRBD1. The receptor's source is a human donor who donated a stem cell graft to a child with aplastic anemia. The starting material was PBMCs from the stem cell graft donor, obtained from the stem cell graft. The CDR3 has the sequence CASSVLIGQGNQPQHF. The nucleotide sequence is given as TGTGCCAGCAGTGTCCTCATCGGACAGGGCAATCAGCCCCAGCATTTT.